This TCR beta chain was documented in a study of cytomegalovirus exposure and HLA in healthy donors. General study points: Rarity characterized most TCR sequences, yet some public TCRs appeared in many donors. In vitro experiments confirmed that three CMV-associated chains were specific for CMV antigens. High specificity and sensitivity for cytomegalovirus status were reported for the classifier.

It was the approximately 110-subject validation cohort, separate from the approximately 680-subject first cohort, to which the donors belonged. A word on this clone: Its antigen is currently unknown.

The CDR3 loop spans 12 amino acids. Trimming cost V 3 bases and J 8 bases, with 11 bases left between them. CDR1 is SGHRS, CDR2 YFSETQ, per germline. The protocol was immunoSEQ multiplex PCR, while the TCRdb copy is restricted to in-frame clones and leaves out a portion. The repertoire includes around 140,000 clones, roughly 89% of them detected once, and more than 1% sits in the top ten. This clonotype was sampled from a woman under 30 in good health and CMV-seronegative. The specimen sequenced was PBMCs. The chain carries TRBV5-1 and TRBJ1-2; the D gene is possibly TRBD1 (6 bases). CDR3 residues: CASSYTGWGYTF. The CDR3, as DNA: TGCGCCAGCAGCTACACAGGGTGGGGCTACACCTTC.